The text below deals with one T cell receptor beta chain. Antigen specificity is unknown. This specimen belongs to a study of lymphopenia after photon versus proton radiotherapy. Study observations and caveats: Proton therapy kept repertoires fairly stable, unlike photons, which gained effector/memory cells. After the lymphocyte nadir, photon-treated repertoires showed oligoclonal expansion, especially of CD8+ Temra cells.

Profiled with immunoSEQ multiplex PCR; TCRdb holds only in-frame clones, not every one. The sample lists over 50,000 clones, around 85% occurring once. The material was peripheral blood, obtained from a patient treated with photon-based radiotherapy. This sequence originates from a man aged 35 to 55 with gastric cancer.

CDR3 region: CASSLEGRRGTFSNQPQHF. The DNA of the CDR3 is TGCGCCAGCAGCTTGGAGGGTCGGAGGGGGACCTTTAGCAATCAGCCCCAGCATTTT. The J gene is TRBJ1-5, the V gene TRBV5-1, with D perhaps TRBD1 (6 bases). The CDR3 loop spans 19 amino acids. Trimming pared 0 bases from V and 0 bases from J, leaving 19 bases between. Germline V CDR1 and CDR2: SGHRS, YFSETQ.